This T cell receptor (beta chain) appears in the sequencing data of a study of technical replicates of blood from several donors (dated by TCRdb to 2017 to 2019). The junction shows trimming of 0 bases on V and 7 bases on J, and the gene matches do not reach 4 bases of it. The germline V gene encodes CDR1 SGHRS and CDR2 YFSETQ. The CDR3 goes from the cysteine to the phenylalanine over 14 residues. Only CDR3 DNA is held: 42 bases, read in frame from base 1. The library was prepared using the immunoSEQ multiplex PCR assay. Not all clones reach the TCRdb copy of this immuneACCESS table, which keeps in-frame sequences only. Checked studies attribute under half of the gap to unresolved V genes and leave the rest unexplained. For this sample the table gives around 95,000 clones, of which approximately 94% were detected only once. The ten largest clones capture about 0.22% of the sample. This clone was counted once. Its antigen specificity is not known. Base qualities are not at hand, and no much larger clone is one base apart.

The material sequenced was T cells isolated from PBMCs. Recombination joined TRBV5-1 with TRBJ1-2, with 9 bases in between that match TRBD1. This TCR came from a human donor in good health. This receptor carries the CDR3 CASSLGGTGTGYTF. The DNA sequence reads TGCGCCAGCAGCTTGGGCGGGACAGGGACTGGCTACACCTTC.